These 5 T cell receptor beta chains originate from one sample sequenced in a study of T cells expressing NK-cell markers. TCRdb re-called the 5' RACE reads and shows each CDR3 protein once, DNA omitted. The specimen's table records about 260,000 distinct CDR3 sequences. Sequencing was performed on blood T cells: a sorted CD56 or NKG2C T cell subset, CD4+ or CD8+ T cells, or bulk PBMC T cells (not recorded which). These receptors were obtained from a man younger than 35 in good health.

The chain carries TRBV20-1 and TRBJ1-2. The CDR3 is 12 amino acids. Germline CDR1 is DFQATT and CDR2 is SNEGSKA (reference sequence). This CDR3 is CSAKTANYGYTF.

The chain carries TRBV6-1 and TRBJ2-1; TCRdb picks TRBD2, but there is no DNA to check that call. Germline V gene lookup returns CDR1 MNHNS and CDR2 SASEGT. CDR3 length: 14 amino acids. CDR3 sequence: CASSGTSGSDEQFF.

V usage is TRBV5-4 and J usage is TRBJ1-2. The CDR3 runs to 15 residues. From germline, CDR1 is SGHNT and CDR2 YYREEE (reference sequence). CDR3 sequence reads: CASSLGGTEKYGYTF.

The chain employs TRBV4-1 and TRBJ2-2; TCRdb outputs TRBD1, but without DNA this stays unchecked. The CDR3 totals 17 residues. The germline V gene has CDR1 MGHRA and CDR2 YSYEKL. This chain's CDR3 is CASSQENGRGVTGELFF.

The rearrangement uses TRBV6-1 and TRBJ2-3. The CDR3 loop spans 12 amino acids. Looked up from germline, CDR1 is MNHNS and CDR2 is SASEGT. The CDR3 spells CASRINTDTQYF.